This T cell receptor beta chain comes out of a study of regulatory T cells in long-lasting Graves disease. Time point denoted: persistent/refractory GD, antithyroid drugs over 5 years with positive TRAb. After RNA was extracted from PBMCs, the TCR library was made from it. Sequencing libraries for TCR beta were prepared with iRepertoire HTBI primers and Arm-PCR of CDR3 regions. TCRdb reprocessed the multiplex PCR reads with MiXCR, giving one entry per CDR3 protein. This table holds 500,000 to 700,000 distinct CDR3 sequences, around 32% found once. Trimming took 5 bases from V and 5 from J; bases not matched to a gene: 6. CDR3 length: 13 residues. CDR1 is MNHNS, CDR2 SASEGT, per germline. Points on this clonotype: The target antigen is unknown.

General study points: Lower TCR diversity characterized persistent Graves' patients relative to newly diagnosed patients.

Sequenced material: peripheral blood mononuclear cells (PBMCs), taken when the disease was refractory, from a patient treated with antithyroid drugs. The source of this sequence is a female donor with Graves disease. V usage is TRBV6-1 and J usage is TRBJ2-7; 7 nucleotides agree with TRBD1. This chain's CDR3 is CASSRTGFHEQYF. CDR3 DNA sequence: TGTGCCAGCAGTAGGACAGGTTTTCACGAGCAGTACTTC.